This is a list of T cell receptor beta chains from one sample in a study of blood T cell repertoires in COVID-19. Sequencing was performed with immunoSEQ multiplex PCR; in TCRdb, only in-frame clones are kept and a portion is missing. The sample has roughly 180,000 clones; around 80% are singletons. Sequencing input: peripheral blood. The receptors derive from a woman in her thirties or forties with COVID-19, enrolled during active disease. CDR3s include the opening cysteine and the closing phenylalanine or tryptophan. D genes are given only for firm matches. Clone size is not always given. Where it is, it says once, few, many or a class for expanded clones.

D	V	size	J	CDR3	DNA
TRBD2	TRBV10-2	-	TRBJ2-1	CATRLAGFDNEQFF	TGCGCCACCCGACTAGCGGGTTTTGACAATGAGCAGTTCTTC
TRBD1	TRBV2	-	TRBJ2-7	CASRRGQASYEQYF	TGTGCCAGCAGGCGTGGACAGGCTTCCTACGAGCAGTACTTC
-	TRBV28	-	TRBJ1-1	CASSPTVNTEAFF	TGTGCCAGCAGCCCGACAGTTAACACTGAAGCTTTCTTT
-	TRBV5-1	once	TRBJ1-2	CASSFQGEDGYTF	TGCGCCAGCAGCTTCCAAGGGGAGGATGGCTACACCTTC
-	TRBV28	-	TRBJ1-4	CASSRGGEKLFF	TGTGCCAGCAGTCGAGGGGGTGAAAAACTGTTTTTT
TRBD1	TRBV6-5	-	TRBJ2-7	CASRSTGVGAYEQYF	TGTGCCAGCCGATCAACAGGGGTGGGGGCCTACGAGCAGTACTTC
-	TRBV27	-	TRBJ1-1	CASSPRRGRSPNTEAFF	TGTGCCAGCAGTCCCCGGAGGGGCCGAAGCCCGAACACTGAAGCTTTCTTT
-	TRBV7-9	-	TRBJ2-7	CASSLRSDEQYF	TGTGCCAGCAGCTTACGGAGCGACGAGCAGTACTTC
TRBD1	TRBV5-1	-	TRBJ2-7	CASSLEHRGAEQYF	TGCGCCAGCAGCTTGGAGCACAGGGGAGCCGAGCAGTACTTC
TRBD2	TRBV18	-	TRBJ2-1	CASSPVAGGAGEQFF	TGTGCCAGCTCACCCGTAGCGGGGGGGGCGGGTGAGCAGTTCTTC